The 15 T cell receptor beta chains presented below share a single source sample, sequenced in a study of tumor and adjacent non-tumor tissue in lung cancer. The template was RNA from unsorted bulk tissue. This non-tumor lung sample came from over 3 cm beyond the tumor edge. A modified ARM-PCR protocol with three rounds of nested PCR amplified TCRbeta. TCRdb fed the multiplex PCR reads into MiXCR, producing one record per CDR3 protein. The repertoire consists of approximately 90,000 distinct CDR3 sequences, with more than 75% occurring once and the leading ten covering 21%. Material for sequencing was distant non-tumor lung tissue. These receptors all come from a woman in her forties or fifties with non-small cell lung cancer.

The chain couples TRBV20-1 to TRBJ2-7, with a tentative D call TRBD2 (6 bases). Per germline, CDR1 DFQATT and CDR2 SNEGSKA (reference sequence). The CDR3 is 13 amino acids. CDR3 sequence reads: CNGFGGSSYEQYF. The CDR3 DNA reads TGCAATGGGTTTGGGGGGAGCTCCTACGAGCAGTACTTC.

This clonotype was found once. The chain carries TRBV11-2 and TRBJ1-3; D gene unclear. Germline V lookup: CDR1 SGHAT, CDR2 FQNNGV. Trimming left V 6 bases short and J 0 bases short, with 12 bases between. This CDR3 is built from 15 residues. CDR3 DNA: TGTGCCAGCAGTGCGTGTATGAACTCTGGAAACACCATATATTTT. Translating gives CASSACMNSGNTIYF.

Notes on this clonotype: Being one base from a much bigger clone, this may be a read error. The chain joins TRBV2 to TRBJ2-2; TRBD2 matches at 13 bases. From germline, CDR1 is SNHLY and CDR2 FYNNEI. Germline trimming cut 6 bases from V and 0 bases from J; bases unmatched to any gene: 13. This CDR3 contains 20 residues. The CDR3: CASSGVWTSGRRTNTGELFF. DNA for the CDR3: TGTGCCAGCAGCGGGGTCTGGACTAGCGGGAGAAGGACGAACACCGGGGAGCTGTTTTTT.

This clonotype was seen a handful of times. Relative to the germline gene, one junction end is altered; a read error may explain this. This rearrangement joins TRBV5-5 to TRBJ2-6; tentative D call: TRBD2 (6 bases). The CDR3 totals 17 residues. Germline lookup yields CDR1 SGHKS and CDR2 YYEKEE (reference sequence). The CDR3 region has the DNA TGTGCCAGCAGCTCGGAGGGCAAGACCTCTGGGACCAACGTCCTGACTTTC. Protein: CASSSEGKTSGTNVLTF.

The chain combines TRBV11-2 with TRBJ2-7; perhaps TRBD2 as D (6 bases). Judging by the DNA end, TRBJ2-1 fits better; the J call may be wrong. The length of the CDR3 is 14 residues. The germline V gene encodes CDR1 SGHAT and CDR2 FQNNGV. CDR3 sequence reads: CASSSGFGGHEQFF. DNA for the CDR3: TGTGCCAGCAGCTCAGGATTCGGGGGACATGAGCAGTTCTTC.

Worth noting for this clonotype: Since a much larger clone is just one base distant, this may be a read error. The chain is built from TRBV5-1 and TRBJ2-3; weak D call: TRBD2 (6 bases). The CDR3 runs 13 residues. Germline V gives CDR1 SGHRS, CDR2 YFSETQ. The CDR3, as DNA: TGCGCCTGCAGCCTCGGGAGTCGAGATACGCAGTATTTT. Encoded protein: CACSLGSRDTQYF.

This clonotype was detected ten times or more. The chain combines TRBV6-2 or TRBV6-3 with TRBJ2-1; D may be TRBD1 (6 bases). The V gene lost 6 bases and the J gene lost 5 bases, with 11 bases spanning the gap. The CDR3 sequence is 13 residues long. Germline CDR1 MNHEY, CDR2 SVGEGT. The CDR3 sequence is CASSYRENNEQFF. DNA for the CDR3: TGTGCCAGCAGCTACAGGGAAAACAATGAGCAGTTCTTC.

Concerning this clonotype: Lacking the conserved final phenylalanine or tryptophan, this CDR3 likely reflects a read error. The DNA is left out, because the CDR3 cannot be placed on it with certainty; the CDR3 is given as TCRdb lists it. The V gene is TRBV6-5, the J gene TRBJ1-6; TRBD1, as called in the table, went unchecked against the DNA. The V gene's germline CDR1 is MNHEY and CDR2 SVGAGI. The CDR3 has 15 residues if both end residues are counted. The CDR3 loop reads CASSYTTGDNSPLRI.

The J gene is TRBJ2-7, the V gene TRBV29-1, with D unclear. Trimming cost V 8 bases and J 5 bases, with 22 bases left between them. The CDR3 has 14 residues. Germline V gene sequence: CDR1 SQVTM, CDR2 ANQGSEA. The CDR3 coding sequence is TGCAGCTACATCAGCAGGAGAGCAATCCACGAGCAGTACTTC. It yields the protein CSYISRRAIHEQYF.

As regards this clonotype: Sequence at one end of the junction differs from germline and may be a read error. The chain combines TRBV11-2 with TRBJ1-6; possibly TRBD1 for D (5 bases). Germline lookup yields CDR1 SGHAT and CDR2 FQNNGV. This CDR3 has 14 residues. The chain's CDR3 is CASRFRIGESPLHF. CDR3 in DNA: TGTGCCAGCAGGTTTCGGATAGGGGAATCACCCCTCCATTTT.

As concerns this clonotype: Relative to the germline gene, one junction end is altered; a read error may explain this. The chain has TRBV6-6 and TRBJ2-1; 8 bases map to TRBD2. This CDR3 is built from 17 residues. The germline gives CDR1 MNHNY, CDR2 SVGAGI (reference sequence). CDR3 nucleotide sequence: TGTGCCAGTAGTTACTCGAATCCTAGCGGGCGATACAATGAGCAGTTCTTC. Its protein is CASSYSNPSGRYNEQFF.

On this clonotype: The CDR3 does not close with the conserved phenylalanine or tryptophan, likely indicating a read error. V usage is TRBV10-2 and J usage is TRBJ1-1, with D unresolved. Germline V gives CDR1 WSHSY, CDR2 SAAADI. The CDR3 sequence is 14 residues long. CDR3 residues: CANSEVRMNTEAFL. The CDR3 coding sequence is TGCGCCAACAGTGAGGTACGGATGAACACTGAAGCTTTCCTT.

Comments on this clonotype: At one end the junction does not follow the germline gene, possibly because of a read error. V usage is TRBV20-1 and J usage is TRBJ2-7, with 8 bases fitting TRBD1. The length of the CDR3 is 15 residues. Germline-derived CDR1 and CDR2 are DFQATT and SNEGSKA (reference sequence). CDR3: CSARSGTGSPNKQYF. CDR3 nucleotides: TGCAGTGCTAGATCCGGGACAGGAAGCCCAAACAAGCAGTACTTT.

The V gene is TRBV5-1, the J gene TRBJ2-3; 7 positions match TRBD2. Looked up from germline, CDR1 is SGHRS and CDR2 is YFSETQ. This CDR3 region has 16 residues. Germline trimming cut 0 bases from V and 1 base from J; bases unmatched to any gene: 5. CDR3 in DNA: TGCGCCAGCAGCTTGGGACACGCGGGGGGCACAGATACGCAGTATTTT. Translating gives CASSLGHAGGTDTQYF.

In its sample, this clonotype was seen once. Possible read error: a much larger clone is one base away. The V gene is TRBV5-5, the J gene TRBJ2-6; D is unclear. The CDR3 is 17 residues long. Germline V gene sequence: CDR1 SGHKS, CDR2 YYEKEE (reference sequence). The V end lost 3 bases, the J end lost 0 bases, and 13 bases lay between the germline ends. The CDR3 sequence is CASSSKGKTSGANVLTF. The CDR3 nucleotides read TGTGCCAGCAGCTCGAAGGGCAAGACCTCTGGGGCCAACGTCCTGACTTTC.